The 13 T cell receptor beta chains reported below all come from one sample, sequenced in a study of blood T cell repertoires in COVID-19. Sequencing was performed with immunoSEQ multiplex PCR; in TCRdb, only in-frame clones are kept and a portion is missing. This sample has some 290,000 clones, with 75% to 90% found just once. Sequencing input: peripheral blood. The receptor source for this set is a man aged 55 to 70 who had recovered from COVID-19.

The chain employs TRBV7-9 and TRBJ1-5; TRBD1 is a possible D gene (5 bases). The CDR3 consists of 13 residues. The germline gives CDR1 SEHNR, CDR2 FQNEAQ (reference sequence). Between the trimmed V and J ends, which lost 5 bases and 7 bases, there was a span of 12 bases. The CDR3 DNA reads TGTGCCAGCAGCGCAGGGTTAAGGCAGCCCCAGCATTTT. Translating it yields CASSAGLRQPQHF.

This clone was seen just once. The chain carries TRBV6-1 and TRBJ1-5; D gene unclear. This CDR3 comprises 14 residues. Trimming stripped 2 bases from V and 1 base from J, with 6 bases between. CDR1 MNHNS and CDR2 SASEGT come from the germline V gene. CDR3 sequence (DNA): TGTGCCAGCAGTGAAATGGGCAGCAATCAGCCCCAGCATTTT. As protein: CASSEMGSNQPQHF.

This chain links TRBV5-6 with TRBJ2-3, with TRBD1 as a possible D gene (5 bases). The germline V gene has CDR1 SGHDT and CDR2 YYEEEE. V dropped 0 bases and J dropped 8 bases, with 7 bases sitting between them. This CDR3 has 12 amino acids. This chain's CDR3 is CASSLGTITQYF. The CDR3 DNA reads TGTGCCAGCAGCTTGGGGACAATTACGCAGTATTTT.

CDR3 sequence reads: CASSPTTLSQGTNSPLHF. The CDR3 DNA reads as TGTGCCAGCTCACCAACGACCCTATCACAGGGGACTAATTCACCCCTCCACTTT. V and J are TRBV18 and TRBJ1-6; TRBD1 matches at 7 bases. Germline V gene lookup returns CDR1 KGHSH and CDR2 LQKENI. V was pared by 2 bases and J by 6 bases, with 13 bases of the junction left unmatched. The CDR3 length is 18 residues.

The sample holds a few counts of this clone. This chain joins TRBV11-1 and TRBJ2-5, with D maybe TRBD1 (6 bases). V lost 0 bases and J 5 bases, leaving 13 bases between the germline ends. This CDR3 region has 15 residues. Per germline, CDR1 SGHAT and CDR2 FQDESV (reference sequence). In DNA form, the CDR3 reads TGTGCCAGCAGCTTAGCGGGGGCCGAGGGGGAGACCCAGTACTTC. It encodes CASSLAGAEGETQYF.

CDR3 in DNA: TGTGCCAGCAGCCTAGACGACAGGGGGCGTGAAGCTTTCTTT. It encodes CASSLDDRGREAFF. The chain recombines TRBV3-1 (or the pseudogene TRBV3-2) with TRBJ1-1; 10 nucleotides agree with TRBD1. CDR3 length: 14 residues. V lost 4 bases, J lost 7 bases, and 6 bases stayed unmatched. CDR1 is LGHDT and CDR2 is YNNKEL in the germline V gene (reference sequence).

The chain is built from TRBV12-3 or TRBV12-4 and TRBJ1-2; 8 positions match TRBD1. The CDR3 consists of 13 residues. V shed 7 bases and J 6 bases; nucleotides not matched to a gene: 7. CDR3 loop: CASTRQGWDGYTF. DNA of the CDR3: TGTGCCAGCACCAGACAGGGGTGGGATGGCTACACCTTC.

The chain uses TRBV7-9 and TRBJ1-5, with 9 positions matching TRBD1. This CDR3 comprises 14 residues. Germline CDR1 reads SEHNR; CDR2 reads FQNEAQ (reference sequence). The junction had 6 bases not matched to a gene; V was cut back by 5 bases and J by 7 bases. CDR3 bases: TGTGCCAGCAGCAAAGACAGGGGGGAGCAGCCCCAGCATTTT. This sequence encodes CASSKDRGEQPQHF.

Of note for this clone: This same CDR3 is encoded by further DNA sequences in the sample. The chain has TRBV2 and TRBJ1-6; TRBD1 matches at 7 bases. Per germline, CDR1 SNHLY and CDR2 FYNNEI. CDR3 length: 15 amino acids. V was pared by 3 bases and J by 7 bases, with 6 bases of the junction left unmatched. The CDR3 nucleotides are TGTGCCAGCAGTGAGAGGGGGCCGCTAAATTCACCCCTCCACTTT. Encoded protein: CASSERGPLNSPLHF. Variable domain in full (rest from reference TRBV2 and TRBJ1-6): EPEVTQTPSHQVTQMGQEVILRCVPISNHLYFYWYRQILGQKVEFLVSFYNNEISEKSEIFDDQFSVERPDGSNFTLKIRSTKLEDSAMYFCASSERGPLNSPLHFGNGTRLTVT.

The chain couples TRBV19 to TRBJ2-7; 10 bases agree with TRBD1. V was clipped by 5 bases and J by 4 bases; unmatched bases: 11. The CDR3 is 16 amino acids. CDR1 is LNHDA, CDR2 SQIVND, per germline (reference sequence). CDR3 bases: TGTGCCAGTAGTCCTCGCCCCGGGACAGGGGTTTACGAGCAGTACTTC. Translated, it gives CASSPRPGTGVYEQYF.

This clone showed up just a few times. V and J are TRBV5-4 and TRBJ2-3, with 9 nucleotides matching TRBD2. Per the germline V gene, CDR1 is SGHNT and CDR2 is YYREEE (reference sequence). With V trimmed by 0 bases and J by 0 bases, 8 bases remained unmatched. The length of the CDR3 is 18 residues. CDR3 region: CASSLDYLAGRSTDTQYF. CDR3 in DNA: TGTGCCAGCAGCTTGGATTACCTAGCGGGGCGAAGCACAGATACGCAGTATTTT.

About this clone: The same CDR3 arises from other DNA sequences in this sample as well. The gene calls are TRBV28 and TRBJ2-7, with D possibly TRBD2 on 6 matching bases. This CDR3 has 14 amino acids. Germline loops: CDR1 MDHEN, CDR2 SYDVKM. V gave up 5 bases and J gave up 2 bases, with 13 bases separating them. The CDR3 nucleotides read TGTGCCAGCAGTGGAACTGGGGGGACCTACGAGCAGTACTTC. Translating gives CASSGTGGTYEQYF.

As regards this clone: Within the sample, other DNA sequences also encode this same CDR3. The V gene is TRBV5-6, the J gene TRBJ2-5, with 7 nucleotides matching TRBD1. Germline V gene data show CDR1 as SGHDT and CDR2 as YYEEEE. The CDR3 consists of 15 residues. With 0 bases clipped from V and 0 bases from J, the junction kept 2 bases outside the gene matches. CDR3 loop: CASSLGQGNQETQYF. The CDR3 DNA sequence: TGTGCCAGCAGCTTGGGACAGGGTAACCAAGAGACCCAGTACTTC. Based on the CDR3 plus reference TRBV5-6 and TRBJ2-5, the full variable domain is DAGVTQSPTHLIKTRGQQVTLRCSPKSGHDTVSWYQQALGQGPQFIFQYYEEEERQRGNFPDRFSGHQFPNYSSELNVNALLLGDSALYLCASSLGQGNQETQYFGPGTRLLVL.